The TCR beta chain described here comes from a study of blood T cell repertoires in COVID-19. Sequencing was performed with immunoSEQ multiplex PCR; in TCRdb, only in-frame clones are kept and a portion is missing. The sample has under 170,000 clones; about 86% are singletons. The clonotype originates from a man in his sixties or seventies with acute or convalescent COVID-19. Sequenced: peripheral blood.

In nucleotides, the CDR3 is TGTGCCAGCAGCCAAGGGGGGGGAGTGGCCTACAATGAGCAGTTCTTC. It specifies CASSQGGGVAYNEQFF. The chain couples TRBV4-2 to TRBJ2-1; 7 bases match TRBD2. J lost 2 bases, V lost 1 base, and 5 bases had no gene match. The germline V gene has CDR1 LGHNA and CDR2 YNFKEQ. CDR3 length: 16 residues.